The rows below give T cell receptor beta chains drawn from one sample of a study of glioma-infiltrating T cells after dendritic cell vaccination. The table came from immunoSEQ multiplex PCR; TCRdb's copy has only in-frame clones and leaves some out. The sample has some 100,000 clones; around three quarters are singletons. Sequenced material: blood, taken before dendritic cell vaccination. Receptors originate from a human donor with glioblastoma. The CDR3 runs from the conserved cysteine through the conserved F or W. A D gene is named only where the DNA matches it firmly. Clone size, where shown, is once, few, many, or a class for clones that have expanded.

v_gene,j_gene,d_gene,abundance,CDR3nt,CDR3aa
TRBV6-5,TRBJ2-1,.,.,TGTGCCAGCAGGACTGTCGGGGATGAGCAGTTCTTC,CASRTVGDEQFF
TRBV19,TRBJ1-2,.,.,TGTGCCAGTAGTATCCCCCCGGGTCTAGATGTGGGCTATGGCTACACCTTC,CASSIPPGLDVGYGYTF
TRBV5-1,TRBJ2-5,TRBD2,.,TGCGCCAGCAGCTCAGGACTAGCGGGGACGGGAGAGACCCAGTACTTC,CASSSGLAGTGETQYF
TRBV5-6,TRBJ1-3,.,few,TGTGCCAGCAGCACACTAGGACAGCCCTCTGGAAACACCATATATTTT,CASSTLGQPSGNTIYF
TRBV5-1,TRBJ2-7,TRBD2,.,TGCGCCAGCAGCCTCTGGACTAGCGGGGCCACCTCCTTC,CASSLWTSGATSF
TRBV19,TRBJ1-2,TRBD1,.,TGTGCCAGTAGGCCGGGACAGGGGGCTTACGGATATGGCTACACCTTC,CASRPGQGAYGYGYTF
TRBV10-3,TRBJ1-6,.,.,TGTGCCATCAGTGAGACCCGGGACTCCAAGGCCTATAATTCACCCCTCCACTTT,CAISETRDSKAYNSPLHF
TRBV10-3,TRBJ1-6,.,few,TGTGCCATCAGTGCAGGTTCCGGGACAACTAATTCACCCCTCCACTTT,CAISAGSGTTNSPLHF
TRBV28,TRBJ1-2,TRBD1,once,TGTGCCAGCAGTTCAGGACAGGGGAGCTTTGGCTACACCTTC,CASSSGQGSFGYTF
TRBV5-1,TRBJ2-3,.,.,TGCGCCAGCAGCTTGGCCTCCGTCCATACGCAGTATTTT,CASSLASVHTQYF
TRBV29-1,TRBJ2-2,TRBD2,.,TGCAGCGTGAAAATAGCGGGGGACACCGGGGAGCTGTTTTTT,CSVKIAGDTGELFF
TRBV30,TRBJ1-6,.,.,TGTGCCTGGAGTGTACTACGGGGAAATTCACCCCTCCACTTT,CAWSVLRGNSPLHF
TRBV28,TRBJ2-1,.,.,TGTGCCAGCAGCAACTACAATGAGCAGTTCTTC,CASSNYNEQFF
TRBV21-1,TRBJ1-5,.,few,TGTGCCAGCAGCTTTAATGATCAGCCCCAGCATTTT,CASSFNDQPQHF
TRBV2,TRBJ1-1,TRBD1,few,TGTGCCACCGGGACAGGGGAAACTGAAGCTTTCTTT,CATGTGETEAFF
TRBV7-9,TRBJ2-1,TRBD1,once,TGTGCCAGCAGACCCCGGACAGGGAAGAATGAGCAGTTCTTC,CASRPRTGKNEQFF
TRBV9,TRBJ1-2,.,.,TGTGCCAGCAGCGTAGATGATGGCATCTCCAGGTCTCCCACCTTC,CASSVDDGISRSPTF
TRBV11-2,TRBJ1-3,.,.,TGTGCCAGCAGCTTGACAGTGAACTCTGAAAGTTCCATATATTTT,CASSLTVNSESSIYF
TRBV9,TRBJ2-1,.,.,TGTGCCAGCAGCGTAGCTTCCTCCAATGAGCAGTTCTTC,CASSVASSNEQFF
TRBV28,TRBJ1-4,.,once,TGTGCCAGCAGTTTAGCCCGGGGAGGGGCTGAAAAACTGTTTTTT,CASSLARGGAEKLFF
TRBV6-6,TRBJ1-2,TRBD1,.,TGTGCCAGCAGTTCCATCGGACAGGGGGTCGGTGGCTACACCTTC,CASSSIGQGVGGYTF
TRBV5-1,TRBJ1-6,.,.,TGCGCCAGCAGCGGCACAGGGCCAAATAATTCACCCCTCCACTTT,CASSGTGPNNSPLHF
TRBV7-3,TRBJ2-6,.,.,TGTGCCAGCAGCCCCTCCCCTGGGGCCAACGTCCTGACTTTC,CASSPSPGANVLTF
TRBV7-8,TRBJ2-7,TRBD1,few,TGTGCCAGCAGCTTAGTCCGGGACAGGGGGGGAGAGCAGTACTTC,CASSLVRDRGGEQYF
TRBV19,TRBJ1-2,.,.,TGTGCCAGTACCGCTCCGACAGGTGGGGTGGGCTATGGCTACACCTTC,CASTAPTGGVGYGYTF
TRBV5-1,TRBJ2-7,.,.,TGCGCCAGCAGAGATGCGCGGAGCAAGGTCCACGAGCAGTACTTC,CASRDARSKVHEQYF
TRBV30,TRBJ1-6,.,once,TGTGCCTGGAGCAGGAGGGTTTTCTTCGAGTCACCCCTCCACTTT,CAWSRRVFFESPLHF
TRBV29-1,TRBJ1-2,TRBD1,few,TGCAGCGTTTTACTTGAGGGACAGGTCAACTATGGCTACACCTTC,CSVLLEGQVNYGYTF
TRBV2,TRBJ2-4,TRBD1,.,TGTGCCAGCAATCCTAACAGGGGTTTAGCCAAAAACATTCAGTACTTC,CASNPNRGLAKNIQYF
TRBV6-1,TRBJ2-7,.,.,TGTGCCAGCAGTGGTTCAGGGTACGAGCAGTACTTC,CASSGSGYEQYF
TRBV19,TRBJ2-7,.,few,TGTGCCAGTAGTATAGAGGACACCTCCTACGAGCAGTACTTC,CASSIEDTSYEQYF
TRBV7-2,TRBJ1-2,TRBD1,once,TGTGCCAGCAGCCCCGGGACAGGGTTTGGATATGGCTACACCTTC,CASSPGTGFGYGYTF
TRBV9,TRBJ2-3,TRBD2,.,TGTGCCAGCAGCGTAGGGCTAGCGGATACTAGCACAGATACGCAGTATTTT,CASSVGLADTSTDTQYF
TRBV12-5,TRBJ2-3,.,.,TGTGCTAGTGGTTTGGGACAGCCTGGAGAAGATACGCAGTATTTT,CASGLGQPGEDTQYF
TRBV28,TRBJ2-3,.,once,TGTGCCAGCAGTTTAGTTGCTGTGAGAGATACGCAGTATTTT,CASSLVAVRDTQYF
TRBV10-3,TRBJ2-1,.,few,TGTGCCATCAGGGGGGACTTTTACAATGAGCAGTTCTTC,CAIRGDFYNEQFF
TRBV7-8,TRBJ2-4,.,.,TGTGCCAGCAGCTTATTATCGGCCGGGAATTTAGCCAAAAACATTCAGTACTTC,CASSLLSAGNLAKNIQYF
TRBV4-2,TRBJ1-3,.,.,TGTGCCAGCAGCCAAGGTCCGGAGAACTCTGGAAACACCATATATTTT,CASSQGPENSGNTIYF
TRBV29-1,TRBJ1-1,.,.,TGCAGCTCCAAAGGACGGGGCACTGAAGCTTTCTTT,CSSKGRGTEAFF
TRBV7-8,TRBJ1-2,TRBD1,.,TGTGCCAGCAGCCCCGGGACAGGGCGCAACTATGGCTACACCTTC,CASSPGTGRNYGYTF
TRBV7-9,TRBJ2-1,TRBD2,.,TGTGCCAGCAGCCGACTAGCGGGGGTCCCCCTCGGTGAGCAGTTCTTC,CASSRLAGVPLGEQFF
TRBV5-6,TRBJ2-5,TRBD2,.,TGTGCCAGCAGCACGTCTCTAGCGGTGGAGCAGTACTTC,CASSTSLAVEQYF
TRBV4-1,TRBJ1-2,TRBD1,.,TGCGCCAGCAGCCAAGATGGGACAGCAGCCTATGGCTACACCTTC,CASSQDGTAAYGYTF
TRBV10-3,TRBJ1-1,.,few,TGTGCCACGACACCCTCGAACACTGAAGCTTTCTTT,CATTPSNTEAFF
TRBV29-1,TRBJ2-7,TRBD2,.,TGCAGCGTCCCCGGGACTAGCTCAACTAGCGAGCAGTACTTC,CSVPGTSSTSEQYF
TRBV5-1,TRBJ1-1,.,.,TGCGCCAGCAGCTTGTTTTACGGTGGGAACACTGAAGCTTTCTTT,CASSLFYGGNTEAFF
TRBV19,TRBJ1-5,.,.,TGTGCCAGTAGTTCCCCCACGAGGGCACAGGGCTATCAGCCCCAGCATTTT,CASSSPTRAQGYQPQHF
TRBV5-8,TRBJ2-3,.,.,TGTGCCAGCACCCCTGTTTTTGCAGATACGCAGTATTTT,CASTPVFADTQYF
TRBV30,TRBJ2-7,.,.,TGTGCCTGGAGAAGGGCAGGGGTCTTCAACGAGCAGTACTTC,CAWRRAGVFNEQYF
TRBV5-1,TRBJ2-3,.,few,TGCGCCAGCAGCGTCCCGGGAAGCACAGATACGCAGTATTTT,CASSVPGSTDTQYF
TRBV6-5,TRBJ1-5,.,once,TGTGCCAGCAGTCCGTTTTATAGCAATCAGCCCCAGCATTTT,CASSPFYSNQPQHF
TRBV7-9,TRBJ2-1,TRBD2,once,TGTGCCAGCAGCTTAGGATCAGGACTAGAATTGTTCTTC,CASSLGSGLELFF
TRBV2,TRBJ1-2,TRBD1,.,TGTGCCAGCACCAGGGACAGGGAGGACTCTGGCTACACCTTC,CASTRDREDSGYTF
TRBV27,TRBJ1-2,.,.,TGTGCCAGCAGTTTCTGGGTTGGGGGCCCTAGTGGCTACACCTTC,CASSFWVGGPSGYTF
TRBV29-1,TRBJ1-4,.,.,TGCAGCGACGGGGGGTCAGGGGCGGATGAAAAACTGTTTTTT,CSDGGSGADEKLFF
TRBV27,TRBJ2-2,TRBD2,.,TGTGCCAGCAGACCGCTAGCGGGAGCCAACACCGGGGAGCTGTTTTTT,CASRPLAGANTGELFF
TRBV15,TRBJ1-2,.,.,TGTGCCACCAGCAGAGATGGGAGTCAGGAGAGAGCGTGGGACTATGGCTACACCTTC,CATSRDGSQERAWDYGYTF
TRBV5-1,TRBJ2-3,TRBD1,.,TGCGCCAGCAGCTTGGGACAGGGAAGCACAGATACGCAGTATTTT,CASSLGQGSTDTQYF
TRBV15,TRBJ2-3,TRBD1,.,TGTGCCACCAGCAGAGAAACAGGGGGCACAGATACGCAGTATTTT,CATSRETGGTDTQYF
TRBV6-5,TRBJ1-1,.,.,TGTGCCAGCAGTTACCGGTATGGGGGGACTGAAGCTTTCTTT,CASSYRYGGTEAFF